This T cell receptor beta chain was observed in a study of beta chain features in type 1 diabetes. Study details: Cell yields, gender and age were similar in healthy donors and patients. Taken together, all samples contributed 90 million to 140 million examined sorted cells.

With 5 bases clipped from V and 2 bases from J, the junction kept 8 bases outside the gene matches. The germline CDR1 and CDR2 sequences are SEHNR and FQNEAQ (reference sequence). CDR3 length equals 15 residues. The study, taken as a whole, reports: Insertion counts at VDJ junctions were lower in type 1 diabetes patients, who also showed more deletions there.

Of note for this clone: Antigen specificity is unknown.

By way of CD45RO/CCR7/CD25/CD127/CD95/CD27, the CD4+ regulatory, stem cell-like memory, central memory and naive cells were sorted. The whole isolated RNA underwent reverse transcription, so sequencing captured expressed TCRB transcripts. The data were produced by immunoSEQ multiplex PCR, yet TCRdb's version contains in-frame clones alone and is incomplete. The table lists 220,000 or so clones, around 65% of them singletons, with around 0.05% in the top ten. This sequence joins TRBV7-9 and TRBJ2-5, with 7 bases that match TRBD2. The sequenced sample consisted of naive CD4+ T cells from blood. The source of this sequence is a man aged 25 to 45 in good health. CDR3 sequence (DNA): TGTGCCAGCAGCCCTACCCGAGCGGGGCAAGAGACCCAGTACTTC. It encodes CASSPTRAGQETQYF.